This T cell receptor (beta chain) is from a study of shared clonotypes between healthy human individuals. Study-wide background: Three CD4 naive, three CD4 memory, two CD8 naive and one CD8 memory plate were used per donor. Study-wide results and limits: Researchers sampled only blood; tissue repertoires likely differ. Clonotype sharing levels among donors were expected to vary with sequencing depth.

Turning to this clone: Its specificity is not known.

CDR3 length: 15 amino acids. Looked up from germline, CDR1 is GTSNPN and CDR2 is SVGIG (reference sequence). V dropped 0 bases and J dropped 2 bases, with 12 bases sitting between them. The test was conducted at deep level. The table came from immunoSEQ multiplex PCR; TCRdb's copy has only in-frame clones and leaves some out. The sample records over 850,000 clones, around 78% being singletons. The receptor was isolated from a man younger than 35 in good health. Some clones in this sample may be carry-over from other donors' samples. The specimen sequenced was memory CD4+ T cells from PBMCs. Subset denoted: CD45RA-negative fraction. V is TRBV30 and J is TRBJ2-3, with no clear D. CDR3 in amino acids: CAWSVGVQFTDTQYF. In DNA, the CDR3 is TGTGCCTGGAGTGTTGGGGTTCAATTCACAGATACGCAGTATTTT.